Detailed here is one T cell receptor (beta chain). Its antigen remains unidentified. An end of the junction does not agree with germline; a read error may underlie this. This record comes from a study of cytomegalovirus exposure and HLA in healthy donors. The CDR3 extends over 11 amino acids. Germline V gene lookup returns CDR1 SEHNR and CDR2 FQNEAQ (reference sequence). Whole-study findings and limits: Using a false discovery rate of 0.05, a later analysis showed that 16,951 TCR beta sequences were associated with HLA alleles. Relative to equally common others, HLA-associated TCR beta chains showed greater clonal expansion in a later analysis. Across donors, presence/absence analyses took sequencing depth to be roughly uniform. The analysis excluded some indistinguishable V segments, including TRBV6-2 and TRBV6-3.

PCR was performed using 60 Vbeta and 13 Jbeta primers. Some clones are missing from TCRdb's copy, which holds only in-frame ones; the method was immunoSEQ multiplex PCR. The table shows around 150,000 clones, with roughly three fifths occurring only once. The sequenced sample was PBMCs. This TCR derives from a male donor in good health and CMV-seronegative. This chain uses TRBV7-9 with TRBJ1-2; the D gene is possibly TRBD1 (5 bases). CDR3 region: CSSTGNYGYTF. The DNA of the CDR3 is TGTTCCAGCACAGGAAACTATGGCTACACCTTC.